This T cell receptor (beta chain) comes out of a study of shared clonotypes between healthy human individuals. Broader study findings: Sequencing depth was expected to influence donor clonotype sharing. Owing to a small donor count, the genetic and exposure-history diversity represented was limited. The four-donor shared clonotypes exceeded non-shared clonotypes in generation probability, with non-shared ones scoring lower.

About this clone: The target antigen is unknown.

As defined, naive CD8 cells were CD45RO-negative and positively selected for CCR7, with terminally differentiated effector memory CD45RA+ cells excluded. The CDR3 is 14 amino acids. Germline-derived CDR1 and CDR2 are MDHEN and SYDVKM. With 2 bases clipped from V and 6 bases from J, the junction kept 3 bases outside the gene matches. Clones were read by immunoSEQ multiplex PCR, and TCRdb kept only the in-frame ones, dropping some. This repertoire shows about 1,800,000 clones, approximately 95% found once; its top ten account for approximately 1%. What was sequenced was naive CD8+ T cells sorted from blood. The chain combines TRBV28 with TRBJ1-4; 7 nucleotides align to TRBD1. The clonotype comes from a man aged 18 to 29 in good health. CDR3 amino acids: CASSLMGTDEKLFF. In DNA form, the CDR3 reads TGTGCCAGCAGTTTAATGGGGACAGATGAAAAACTGTTTTTT.